This T cell receptor (beta chain) stems from a study of breast tumors, draining lymph nodes, adjacent tissues listed by TCRdb under 2016. Some background on the complete study: The study compared TCR beta repertoires across tumor, adjacent nontumor tissue and axillary lymph nodes from breast cancer patients. In human breast cancer, the study set out to assess how tumor, surrounding tissue and draining lymph node repertoires relate to one another and whether T cells might be exchanged between them. The paper's findings and limits, for the study overall: Tumor T-cell repertoires showed less diversity than lymph node repertoires and more diversity than nontumor tissue repertoires, and tumor T-cell repertoires showed preferential V and J gene usage. Tumor and nontumor tissue repertoires were found to be significantly more similar in luminal-like than in basal-like breast cancer. Rather than being directly demonstrated, the conclusion that tumor T cells originate in lymph nodes was presented as consistent with a hypothesis. The data were considered consistent with most tumor T cells being derived from the lymph node and subsequently expanding within tumor tissue.

This clonotype was counted only a few times. Its antigen specificity is not known. Base-call qualities are not available, and no considerably larger clone is one nucleotide away. From cysteine to phenylalanine, the CDR3 is 17 amino acids long. Of all the DNA, just the CDR3 is kept, 51 bases in frame from base 1. CDR1 and CDR2 are drawn from the germline V gene: MGHRA, YSYEKL. V is shortened by 1 base, J by 9 bases, and the region joining them spans 22 bases. Sequencing relied on an Illumina HiSeq 2000. Multiplex PCR amplification was used to generate the TCR beta chain libraries. The amplified TCR beta chain products were analyzed by high-throughput sequencing. Clones were called with MiXCR by TCRdb after fastp trimmed the public reads at Q25, and only in-frame beta chains were retained. Entries that share a CDR3 protein sequence are merged under the most common genes and DNA. The sample has tens of thousands of distinct CDR3 sequences on record, about 40% of them singletons. The top ten clones comprise about 11% of the sample.

The chain is assembled from TRBV4-1 and TRBJ2-1; the D call is possibly TRBD1 or TRBD2, each sharing 5 bases. Sequenced sample: breast tumor tissue. This TCR came from a female donor with breast cancer. Some clones in this sample may be carry-over from other donors' samples. For the CDR3, the sequence is CASSQGRRLTSGGEQFF. In nucleotides, the sequence is TGCGCCAGCAGCCAAGGCCGAAGACTAACGTCTGGGGGTGAGCAGTTCTTC.